This T cell receptor (beta chain) was recovered during a study of T cell responses to AZD1222 COVID-19 vaccine. Study-wide results and limits: The sample set comprised mostly white British donors with more females, and clonal diversity was possibly underestimated. There were repertoire samples only from the period after the peak T cell response. Nearly half of spike-specific TCRs reportedly go after variant regions that carry no mutations. Vaccine-related CD4 TCRs covered spike, predominating at 160-218 and 743-854.

As to this clone: What it binds is not known.

Sequencing used immunoSEQ multiplex PCR; TCRdb keeps in-frame clones, though not all of them. Of roughly 120,000 clones listed, about 90% are singletons. The TCR comes from an adult in good health. Source: peripheral blood, taken on day 0 of AZD1222 vaccination.

DNA of the CDR3: TGCGCCAGCAGCCTAGGAGGTTTTGGCTATGGCTACACCTTC. Translated, it gives CASSLGGFGYGYTF. V gene TRBV5-1 combines with J gene TRBJ1-2; D gene unclear. The CDR3 totals 14 residues. V lost 4 bases, J lost 4 bases, and 14 bases lay in between. The germline CDR1 and CDR2 sequences are SGHRS and YFSETQ. Drawing the rest from reference TRBV5-1 and TRBJ1-2, the complete variable domain is KAGVTQTPRYLIKTRGQQVTLSCSPISGHRSVSWYQQTPGQGLQFLFEYFSETQRNKGNFPGRFSGRQFSNSRSEMNVSTLELGDSALYLCASSLGGFGYGYTFGSGTRLTVV.